Below are 16 T cell receptor beta chains sequenced from a single sample in a study of cytomegalovirus exposure and HLA in healthy donors. Primers included in the PCR were 60 Vbeta and 13 Jbeta primers. Profiled with immunoSEQ multiplex PCR; TCRdb holds only in-frame clones, not every one. The sample holds fewer than 150,000 clones, 76% seen once. Sequences were obtained from PBMCs. Receptor source: a man aged 50-59 years in good health and CMV-seropositive.

The rearrangement joins TRBV6-5 to TRBJ1-6; no clear D gene. From germline, CDR1 is MNHEY and CDR2 SVGAGI. The CDR3 extends over 14 amino acids. V was pared by 5 bases and J by 7 bases, with 12 bases between. CDR3 sequence: CASSQTWENSPLHF. CDR3 bases: TGTGCCAGCAGTCAGACCTGGGAGAATTCACCCCTCCACTTT.

This clone was detected a few times. V and J are TRBV27 and TRBJ2-6; D perhaps matches TRBD1 (6 bases). Germline loops: CDR1 MNHEY, CDR2 SMNVEV (reference sequence). V lost 1 base and J 0 bases, leaving 10 bases between the germline ends. The CDR3 has 17 residues. The CDR3 sequence: CASSLYKGGSGANVLTF. The CDR3 nucleotides read TGTGCCAGCAGTTTATACAAAGGGGGCTCTGGGGCCAACGTCCTGACTTTC.

The gene calls are TRBV7-2 and TRBJ2-5; D is perhaps TRBD2 (6 bases). CDR3 length equals 14 residues. Germline CDR1 SGHTA, CDR2 FQGNSA. The germline V and J ends were trimmed by 5 bases and 5 bases, with 15 bases remaining between them. CDR3 in DNA: TGTGCCAGCAGCCAATACGGGAGTGGTGAGACCCAGTACTTC. It is translated as CASSQYGSGETQYF.

The chain carries TRBV7-2 and TRBJ1-1; 7 bases map to TRBD1. This CDR3 region has 16 residues. The junction had 9 bases not matched to a gene; V was cut back by 4 bases and J by 1 base. Germline V gene data show CDR1 as SGHTA and CDR2 as FQGNSA. The CDR3 loop reads CASSSPGGIENTEAFF. The CDR3 bases are TGTGCCAGCAGCTCACCAGGGGGTATAGAGAACACTGAAGCTTTCTTT.

The chain is built from TRBV4-1 and TRBJ1-5, with D perhaps TRBD1 (6 bases). Germline loops: CDR1 MGHRA, CDR2 YSYEKL. The CDR3 spans 15 residues. V shed 1 base and J shed 7 bases, with 14 bases lying between them. In nucleotides, the CDR3 is TGCGCCAGCAGCCAAGCGGGCCAGGGGCACCAGCCCCAGCATTTT. Encoded protein: CASSQAGQGHQPQHF.

The rearrangement links TRBV28 to TRBJ1-5; weak D call: TRBD1 (5 bases). The CDR3 sequence is 18 residues long. Germline lookup yields CDR1 MDHEN and CDR2 SYDVKM. V lost 4 bases and J lost 3, with 22 bases in between. Here the CDR3 reads CASSSQDQINIYNQPQHF. DNA of the CDR3: TGTGCCAGCAGTTCACAGGACCAAATCAACATCTACAATCAGCCCCAGCATTTT. The whole variable domain, filled in from reference TRBV28 and TRBJ1-5, reads DVKVTQSSRYLVKRTGEKVFLECVQDMDHENMFWYRQDPGLGLRLIYFSYDVKMKEKGDIPEGYSVSREKKERFSLILESASTNQTSMYLCASSSQDQINIYNQPQHFGDGTRLSIL.

The J gene is TRBJ2-4, the V gene TRBV9; D is possibly TRBD2 (6 bases). V shed 1 base and J shed 2 bases, with 10 bases lying between them. CDR1 and CDR2 (germline): SGDLS, YYNGEE. CDR3 length: 15 residues. The CDR3 DNA reads TGTGCCAGCAGCGTAATGGCGGGAACCAAAAACATTCAGTACTTC. This sequence encodes CASSVMAGTKNIQYF. The whole variable domain, remainder taken from reference TRBV9 and TRBJ2-4, is DSGVTQTPKHLITATGQRVTLRCSPRSGDLSVYWYQQSLDQGLQFLIQYYNGEERAKGNILERFSAQQFPDLHSELNLSSLELGDSALYFCASSVMAGTKNIQYFGAGTRLSVL.

This clone was observed a single time. J is TRBJ2-1 and V is TRBV14; D ambiguous. V lost 6 bases, J lost 12 bases, and 9 bases lay in between. Germline assignment: CDR1 SGHDN and CDR2 FVKESK. The CDR3 extends over 10 amino acids. The DNA of the CDR3 is TGTGCCAGCAGTAAGTGCGGGCAGTTCTTC. It is translated as CASSKCGQFF.

The chain couples TRBV29-1 to TRBJ2-3; 7 bases match TRBD2. V lost 5 bases to trimming and J lost 6 bases; unmatched junction nucleotides: 8. The CDR3 is 13 amino acids. CDR1 SQVTM and CDR2 ANQGSEA come from the germline V gene. For the CDR3, the DNA is TGCAGCGTTTCGCGGGGGAAAAGGGATACGCAGTATTTT. Amino acid sequence: CSVSRGKRDTQYF.

This sequence joins TRBV5-6 and TRBJ2-2; 9 nucleotides align to TRBD1. Germline assignment: CDR1 SGHDT and CDR2 YYEEEE. The CDR3 totals 15 residues. V was pared by 2 bases and J by 4 bases, with 3 bases of the junction left unmatched. The CDR3 spells CASSLQGAGTGELFF. Written as DNA, the CDR3 is TGTGCCAGCAGCTTACAGGGGGCGGGCACCGGGGAGCTGTTTTTT.

The chain combines TRBV21-1 with TRBJ1-4; the listed D gene, TRBD1, was not tested against the DNA. TRBV21-1 is a documented pseudogene. CDR3 length: 16 amino acids. The CDR3 coding sequence is TGTGCCAGCAGCAAAGGGCAGGCCTCAACTAATGAAAAACTGTTTTTT. This gives the protein CASSKGQASTNEKLFF.

This clone was seen only once. The chain joins TRBV6-1 to TRBJ2-1; tentatively, D is TRBD2 (6 bases). The CDR3 sequence is 14 residues long. CDR1 is MNHNS, CDR2 SASEGT, per germline. V shed 5 bases and J shed 4 bases, with 12 bases lying between them. The CDR3 is CASSPGLSYNEQFF. The CDR3 DNA follows: TGTGCCAGCAGTCCGGGACTCTCATACAATGAGCAGTTCTTC.

V and J are TRBV11-3 and TRBJ1-1, with D tentatively TRBD1 (6 bases). The germline gives CDR1 SGHNT, CDR2 YENEEA. The CDR3 runs to 13 residues. Trimming cost V 5 bases and J 0 bases, with 7 bases left between them. The CDR3 region is CASSRTVNTEAFF. The CDR3 DNA is TGTGCCAGCAGCAGGACAGTGAACACTGAAGCTTTCTTT.

This rearrangement joins TRBV19 to TRBJ2-5; TRBD2 aligns across 8 bases. This CDR3 contains 14 residues. CDR1 and CDR2 from the germline V gene are LNHDA and SQIVND (reference sequence). With 5 bases clipped from V and 4 bases from J, the junction kept 6 bases outside the gene matches. Written as DNA, the CDR3 is TGTGCCAGTAGTCCAACGGGAGGGGCAGAGACCCAGTACTTC. This codes for CASSPTGGAETQYF.

This clone has only one observation. The chain carries TRBV11-3 and TRBJ2-7; 11 bases agree with TRBD2. Unmatched junction bases numbered 4, after V lost 0 bases and J lost 0 bases. Germline V CDR1 and CDR2: SGHNT, YENEEA. The CDR3 covers 17 residues. The CDR3 nucleotides are TGTGCCAGCAGCTTAGATCTAACTAGCGGGAGCTCCTACGAGCAGTACTTC. This sequence encodes CASSLDLTSGSSYEQYF.

Remarks on this clone: The junction departs from the called germline gene at one end, perhaps through a read error. The chain links TRBV28 to TRBJ2-7; perhaps TRBD1 as D (6 bases). The CDR3 runs to 17 residues. CDR1 is MDHEN, CDR2 SYDVKM, per germline. The CDR3 region is CASSWTVGAVSSYKQYF. In DNA, the CDR3 is TGTGCCAGCAGTTGGACAGTGGGGGCCGTAAGCTCCTACAAGCAGTACTTC. The entire variable domain, with the rest obtained from reference TRBV28 and TRBJ2-7, is as follows: DVKVTQSSRYLVKRTGEKVFLECVQDMDHENMFWYRQDPGLGLRLIYFSYDVKMKEKGDIPEGYSVSREKKERFSLILESASTNQTSMYLCASSWTVGAVSSYKQYFGPGTRLTVT.